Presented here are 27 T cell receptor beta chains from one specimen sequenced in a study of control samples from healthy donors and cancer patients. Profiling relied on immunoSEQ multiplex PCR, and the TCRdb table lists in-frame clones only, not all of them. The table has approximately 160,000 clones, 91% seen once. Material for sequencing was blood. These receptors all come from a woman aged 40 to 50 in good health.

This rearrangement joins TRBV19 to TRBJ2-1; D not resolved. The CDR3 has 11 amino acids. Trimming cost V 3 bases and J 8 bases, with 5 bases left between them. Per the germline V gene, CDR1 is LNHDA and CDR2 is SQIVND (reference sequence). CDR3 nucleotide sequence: TGTGCCAGTAGTATGGGGTATGAGCAGTTCTTC. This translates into CASSMGYEQFF.

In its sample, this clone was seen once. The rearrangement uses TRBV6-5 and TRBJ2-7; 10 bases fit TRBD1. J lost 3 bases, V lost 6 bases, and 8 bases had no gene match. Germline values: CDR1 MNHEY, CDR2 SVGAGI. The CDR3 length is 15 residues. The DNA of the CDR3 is TGTGCCAGCAGCCCGCGGGACAGGGGTTTCTACGAGCAGTACTTC. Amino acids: CASSPRDRGFYEQYF.

CDR3 loop: CASSLGVSGMNTEAFF. In DNA form, the CDR3 reads TGTGCCAGCAGCTTAGGTGTCAGTGGAATGAACACTGAAGCTTTCTTT. The gene calls are TRBV11-2 and TRBJ1-1; D gene unclear. V gave up 1 base and J gave up 0 bases, with 12 bases separating them. The CDR3 is 16 amino acids. Looked up from germline, CDR1 is SGHAT and CDR2 is FQNNGV.

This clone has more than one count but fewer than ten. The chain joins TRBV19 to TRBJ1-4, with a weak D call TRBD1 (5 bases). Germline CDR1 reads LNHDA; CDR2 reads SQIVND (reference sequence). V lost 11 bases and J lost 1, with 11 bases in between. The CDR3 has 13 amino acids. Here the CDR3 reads CAAKGVTNEKLFF. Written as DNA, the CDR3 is TGTGCCGCCAAAGGGGTAACTAATGAAAAACTGTTTTTT.

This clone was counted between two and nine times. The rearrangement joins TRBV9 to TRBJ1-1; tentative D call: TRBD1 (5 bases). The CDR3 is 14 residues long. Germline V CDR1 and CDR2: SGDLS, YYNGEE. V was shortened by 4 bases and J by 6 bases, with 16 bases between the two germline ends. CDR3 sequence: CASSLSRTTSEAFF. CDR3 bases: TGTGCCAGCAGCCTATCCCGGACAACATCTGAAGCTTTCTTT.

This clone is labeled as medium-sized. CDR3 region: CASSLGQPSGNTIYF. For the CDR3, the DNA is TGTGCCAGCAGTTTGGGGCAGCCTTCGGGAAACACCATATATTTT. The chain has TRBV13 and TRBJ1-3; tentatively, D is TRBD1 (5 bases). The CDR3 has 15 amino acids. The V gene lost 6 bases and the J gene lost 4 bases, with 16 bases spanning the gap. Germline V gene data show CDR1 as PRHDT and CDR2 as FYEKMQ (reference sequence).

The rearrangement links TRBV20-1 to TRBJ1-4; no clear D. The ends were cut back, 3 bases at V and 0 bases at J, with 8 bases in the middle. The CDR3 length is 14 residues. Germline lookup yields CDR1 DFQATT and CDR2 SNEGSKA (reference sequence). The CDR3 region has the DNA TGCAGTGCTAGTCCAGCTGCAACTAATGAAAAACTGTTTTTT. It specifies CSASPAATNEKLFF.

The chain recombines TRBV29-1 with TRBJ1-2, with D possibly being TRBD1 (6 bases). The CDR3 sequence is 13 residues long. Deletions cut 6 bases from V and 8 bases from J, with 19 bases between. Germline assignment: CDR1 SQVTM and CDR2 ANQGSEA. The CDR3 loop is CSVSRDILQGYTF. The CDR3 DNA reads TGCAGCGTATCCCGGGACATCCTCCAAGGCTACACCTTC.

CDR3 sequence reads: CASSYAGPPKNTEAFF. CDR3 nucleotide sequence: TGTGCCAGCAGCTATGCGGGGCCCCCGAAGAACACTGAAGCTTTCTTT. This chain uses TRBV11-2 with TRBJ1-1; a possible D gene is TRBD1 (5 bases). Germline CDR1 reads SGHAT; CDR2 reads FQNNGV. The CDR3 length is 16 residues. Trimming pared 4 bases from V and 1 base from J, leaving 16 bases between.

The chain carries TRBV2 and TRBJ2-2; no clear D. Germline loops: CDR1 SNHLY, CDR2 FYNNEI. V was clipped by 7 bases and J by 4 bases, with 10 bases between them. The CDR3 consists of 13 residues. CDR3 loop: CASTPPGTGELFF. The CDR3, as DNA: TGTGCCAGCACTCCCCCGGGCACCGGGGAGCTGTTTTTT.

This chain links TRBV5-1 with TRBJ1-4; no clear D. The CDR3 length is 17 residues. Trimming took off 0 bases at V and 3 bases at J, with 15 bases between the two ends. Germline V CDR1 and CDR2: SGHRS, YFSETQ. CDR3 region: CASSLGYGVASNEKLFF. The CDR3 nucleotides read TGCGCCAGCAGCTTGGGTTACGGGGTAGCTTCTAATGAAAAACTGTTTTTT.

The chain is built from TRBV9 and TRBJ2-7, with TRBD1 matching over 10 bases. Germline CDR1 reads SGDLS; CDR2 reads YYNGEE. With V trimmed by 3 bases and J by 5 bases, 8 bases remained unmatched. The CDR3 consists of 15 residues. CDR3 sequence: CASSAGGQGKDEQYF. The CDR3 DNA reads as TGTGCCAGCAGCGCGGGGGGACAGGGGAAAGACGAGCAGTACTTC.

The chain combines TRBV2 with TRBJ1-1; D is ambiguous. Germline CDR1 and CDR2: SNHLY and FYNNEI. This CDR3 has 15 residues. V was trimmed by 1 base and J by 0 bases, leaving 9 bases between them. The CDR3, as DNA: TGTGCCAGCAGTGAAGGCCAAGGCCTGAACACTGAAGCTTTCTTT. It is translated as CASSEGQGLNTEAFF.

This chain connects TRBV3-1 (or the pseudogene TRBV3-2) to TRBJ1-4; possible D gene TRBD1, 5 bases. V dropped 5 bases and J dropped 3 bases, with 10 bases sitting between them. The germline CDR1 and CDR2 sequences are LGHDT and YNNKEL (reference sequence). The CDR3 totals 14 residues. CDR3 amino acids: CASSSGVANEKLFF. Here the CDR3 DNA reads TGTGCCAGCAGCTCGGGGGTAGCTAATGAAAAACTGTTTTTT.

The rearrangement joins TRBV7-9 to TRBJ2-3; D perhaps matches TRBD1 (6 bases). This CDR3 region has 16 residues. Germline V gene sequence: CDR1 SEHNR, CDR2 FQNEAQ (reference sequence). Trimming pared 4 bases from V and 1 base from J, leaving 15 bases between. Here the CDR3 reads CASSSNRAPGTDTQYF. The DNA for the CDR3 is TGTGCCAGCAGCTCCAACAGGGCTCCGGGCACAGATACGCAGTATTTT.

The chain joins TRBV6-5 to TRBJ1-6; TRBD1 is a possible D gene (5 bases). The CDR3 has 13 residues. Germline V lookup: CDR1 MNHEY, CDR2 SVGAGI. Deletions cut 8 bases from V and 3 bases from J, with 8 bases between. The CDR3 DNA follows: TGTGCCAGCGGGACGGACTATAATTCACCCCTCCACTTT. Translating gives CASGTDYNSPLHF.

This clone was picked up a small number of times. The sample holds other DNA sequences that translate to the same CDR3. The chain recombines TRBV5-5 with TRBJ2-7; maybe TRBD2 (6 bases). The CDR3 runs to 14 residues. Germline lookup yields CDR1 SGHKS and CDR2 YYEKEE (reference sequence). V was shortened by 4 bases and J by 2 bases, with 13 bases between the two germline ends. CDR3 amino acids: CASSLGTGAYEQYF. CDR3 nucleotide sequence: TGTGCCAGCAGCCTAGGGACGGGAGCCTACGAGCAGTACTTC.

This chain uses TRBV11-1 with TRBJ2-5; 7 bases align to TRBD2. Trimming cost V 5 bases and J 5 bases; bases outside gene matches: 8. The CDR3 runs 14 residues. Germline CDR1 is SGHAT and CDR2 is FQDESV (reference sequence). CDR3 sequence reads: CASSQSGAGETQYF. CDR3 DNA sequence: TGTGCCAGCAGCCAAAGCGGGGCCGGGGAGACCCAGTACTTC.

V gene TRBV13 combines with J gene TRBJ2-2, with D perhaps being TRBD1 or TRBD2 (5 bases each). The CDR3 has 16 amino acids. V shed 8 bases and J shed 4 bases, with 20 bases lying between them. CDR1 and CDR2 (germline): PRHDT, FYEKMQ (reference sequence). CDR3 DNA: TGTGCCAGCGAGTATGCCGGGACCTCGGGCACCGGGGAGCTGTTTTTT. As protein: CASEYAGTSGTGELFF.

The CDR3 spells CASSDNGEGYGYTF. The DNA of the CDR3 is TGTGCCAGCAGTGACAACGGGGAGGGCTATGGCTACACCTTC. The chain recombines TRBV6-1 with TRBJ1-2; D not certain. CDR1 and CDR2 (germline): MNHNS, SASEGT. Between the trimmed V and J ends, which lost 3 bases and 4 bases, there was a span of 12 bases. This CDR3 has 14 residues.

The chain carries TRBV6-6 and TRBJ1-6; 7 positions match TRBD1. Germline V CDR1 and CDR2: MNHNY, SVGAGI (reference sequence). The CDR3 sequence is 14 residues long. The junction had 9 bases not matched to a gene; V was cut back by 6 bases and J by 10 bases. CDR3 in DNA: TGTGCCAGCAGCCACAGGGGAGAGGGGTCACCCCTCCACTTT. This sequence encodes CASSHRGEGSPLHF.

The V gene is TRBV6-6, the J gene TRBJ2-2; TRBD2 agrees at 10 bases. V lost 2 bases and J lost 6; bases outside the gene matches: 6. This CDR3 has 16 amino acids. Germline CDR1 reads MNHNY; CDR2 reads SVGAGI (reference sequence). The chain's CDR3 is CASSYRLAGVPGELFF. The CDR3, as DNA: TGTGCCAGCAGTTACAGGCTAGCGGGGGTTCCCGGGGAGCTGTTTTTT.

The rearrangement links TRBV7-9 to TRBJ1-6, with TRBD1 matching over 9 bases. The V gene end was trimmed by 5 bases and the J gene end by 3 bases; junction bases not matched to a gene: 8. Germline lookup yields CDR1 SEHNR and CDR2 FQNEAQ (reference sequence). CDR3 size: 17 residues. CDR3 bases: TGTGCCAGCAGCAACCTTGCGACAGGGGGCTATAATTCACCCCTCCACTTT. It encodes CASSNLATGGYNSPLHF.

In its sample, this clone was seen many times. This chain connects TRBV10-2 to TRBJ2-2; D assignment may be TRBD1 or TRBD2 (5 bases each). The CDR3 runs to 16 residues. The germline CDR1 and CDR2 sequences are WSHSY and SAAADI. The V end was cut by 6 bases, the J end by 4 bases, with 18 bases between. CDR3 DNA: TGCGCCAGCAGGGAACCGGGACGGGGAAGCACCGGGGAGCTGTTTTTT. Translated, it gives CASREPGRGSTGELFF.

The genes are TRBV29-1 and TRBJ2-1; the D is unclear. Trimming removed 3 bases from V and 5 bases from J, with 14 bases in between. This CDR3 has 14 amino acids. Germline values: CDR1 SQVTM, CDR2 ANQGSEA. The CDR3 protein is CSVDAKAWDNEQFF. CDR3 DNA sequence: TGCAGCGTTGATGCGAAGGCATGGGACAATGAGCAGTTCTTC.

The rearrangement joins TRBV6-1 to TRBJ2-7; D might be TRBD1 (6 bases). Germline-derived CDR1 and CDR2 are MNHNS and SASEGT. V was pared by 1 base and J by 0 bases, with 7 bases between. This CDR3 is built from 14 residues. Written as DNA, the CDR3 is TGTGCCAGCAGTGAAGACAGGGACTCCTACGAGCAGTACTTC. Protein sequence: CASSEDRDSYEQYF.

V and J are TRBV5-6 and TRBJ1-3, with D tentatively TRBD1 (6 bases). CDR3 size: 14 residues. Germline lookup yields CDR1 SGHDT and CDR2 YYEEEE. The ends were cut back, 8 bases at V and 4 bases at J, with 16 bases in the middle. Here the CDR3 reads CASYVGGLGNTIYF. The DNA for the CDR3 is TGTGCCAGTTACGTGGGGGGCTTAGGAAACACCATATATTTT.